The clone carrying this T cell receptor beta chain was detected a few times. The antigen is undetermined. The sample comes from a study of T cell repertoires in cytomegalovirus infection. Study results and caveats: Identification of carriers of CMV plus the relevant HLA was performed using cumulative public TCR beta family frequency. What dominated the ex vivo response were HLA-C-restricted CMV-specific TCR beta clonotypes.

TCRdb ran MiXCR on the reads and lists one entry per CDR3 protein. The sample gives around 430,000 distinct CDR3 sequences, under 55% of which show up once; roughly two fifths is in the top ten. J was trimmed by 4 bases and V by 4 bases; bases with no gene match: 9. The germline V gene encodes CDR1 SGHVS and CDR2 FNYEAQ. The CDR3 sequence is 15 residues long. The rearrangement uses TRBV7-6 and TRBJ2-7, with 8 bases aligning to TRBD1. The sample in question was cultured PBMCs, obtained from culture after CMV antigen stimulation. This sequence was found in a human donor in good health (CMV status not recorded). Some clones in this sample may be carry-over from other donors' samples. The CDR3 loop is CASSYGQGLLYEQYF. In DNA form, the CDR3 reads TGTGCCAGCAGCTACGGACAGGGCCTCCTTTACGAGCAGTACTTC.